These 15 T cell receptor beta chains were all obtained from the same sample, sequenced in a study of blood T cell repertoires in COVID-19 (dated by TCRdb to the early 2020s). Libraries were made using the immunoSEQ multiplex PCR assay. In TCRdb, the immuneACCESS table is reduced to in-frame sequences with V and J assigned. These tables do not hold every clone; where another copy was compared, an unresolved V gene accounts for under half, and the others remain unexplained. The sample records about 240,000 clones, approximately 78% of which are singletons. The ten top clones hold 3.4% of the sample. Material for sequencing was peripheral blood. These receptors were collected from a woman between 18 and 29 years old with acute or convalescent COVID-19.

This chain joins TRBV7-9 and TRBJ1-3; perhaps TRBD1 as D (6 bases). The CDR3 is made up of 14 amino acids. V lost 4 bases to trimming and J lost 4 bases, with 11 bases between them. CDR1 is SEHNR and CDR2 is FQNEAQ in the germline V gene (reference sequence). The DNA for the CDR3 is TGTGCCAGCAGCTCCACAGGGACCGGAAACACCATATATTTT. It encodes CASSSTGTGNTIYF.

V gene TRBV5-4 combines with J gene TRBJ2-7; 10 nucleotides align to TRBD2. This CDR3 has 14 residues. Losses at the gene ends were 5 bases for V and 4 bases for J; bases not matched to a gene: 6. CDR1 and CDR2 (germline): SGHNT, YYREEE (reference sequence). As DNA, the CDR3 is TGTGCCAGCAGTTCTAGCGGGAGTGGGTACGAGCAGTACTTC. Its translation is CASSSSGSGYEQYF. Looking up the rest from reference TRBV5-4 and TRBJ2-7 gives the full variable domain: ETGVTQSPTHLIKTRGQQVTLRCSSQSGHNTVSWYQQALGQGPQFIFQYYREEENGRGNFPPRFSGLQFPNYSSELNVNALELDDSALYLCASSSSGSGYEQYFGPGTRLTVT.

The chain uses TRBV19 and TRBJ2-1, with TRBD2 matching over 10 bases. This CDR3 spans 13 amino acids. Germline CDR1 is LNHDA and CDR2 is SQIVND (reference sequence). The junction had 2 bases not matched to a gene; V was cut back by 6 bases and J by 6 bases. CDR3 amino acids: CASRLAGANEQFF. The CDR3 DNA reads as TGTGCCAGTAGGCTAGCGGGAGCCAATGAGCAGTTCTTC. Variable domain in full (rest from reference TRBV19 and TRBJ2-1): DGGITQSPKYLFRKEGQNVTLSCEQNLNHDAMYWYRQDPGQGLRLIYYSQIVNDFQKGDIAEGYSVSREKKESFPLTVTSAQKNPTAFYLCASRLAGANEQFFGPGTRLTVL.

The chain carries TRBV4-1 and TRBJ2-7, with unresolved D. Per the germline V gene, CDR1 is MGHRA and CDR2 is YSYEKL. V gave up 0 bases and J gave up 3 bases, with 12 bases separating them. This CDR3 comprises 15 residues. The CDR3 sequence: CASSQDFDTFYEQYF. CDR3 bases: TGCGCCAGCAGCCAAGATTTCGACACCTTCTACGAGCAGTACTTC.

V and J are TRBV9 and TRBJ2-2, with 7 bases fitting TRBD1. V trimming: 0 bases; J trimming: 0 bases; junction bases outside the gene matches: 8. CDR1 and CDR2 from the germline V gene are SGDLS and YYNGEE. CDR3 length: 18 amino acids. Written as DNA, the CDR3 is TGTGCCAGCAGCGTAGGCTGGCTCGGGACAGCGAACACCGGGGAGCTGTTTTTT. Encoded protein: CASSVGWLGTANTGELFF.

V usage is TRBV14 and J usage is TRBJ1-2; no firm D call. CDR3 length equals 16 residues. Germline values: CDR1 SGHDN, CDR2 FVKESK. V dropped 1 base and J dropped 0 bases, with 12 bases sitting between them. DNA of the CDR3: TGTGCCAGCAGCCAAGTTTTTCGAGGAGCTAACTATGGCTACACCTTC. Translating it yields CASSQVFRGANYGYTF.

This clone was observed many times. The chain combines TRBV20-1 with TRBJ2-3; 10 bases match TRBD2. CDR1 and CDR2 (germline): DFQATT, SNEGSKA (reference sequence). Germline trimming cut 3 bases from V and 2 bases from J; bases unmatched to any gene: 17. The CDR3 has 19 residues. The CDR3 DNA reads as TGCAGTGCTAGTTCTCAGGTTGCTCGTAGCGGGAGGAACACAGATACGCAGTATTTT. Translating it yields CSASSQVARSGRNTDTQYF.

J is TRBJ1-6 and V is TRBV7-9; possible D gene TRBD1, 5 bases. V dropped 3 bases and J dropped 7 bases, with 16 bases sitting between them. CDR1 SEHNR and CDR2 FQNEAQ come from the germline V gene (reference sequence). The CDR3 consists of 16 residues. The CDR3 region has the DNA TGTGCCAGCAGCTTTAGGGGCAGTCAATCGAATTCACCCCTCCACTTT. Its translation: CASSFRGSQSNSPLHF.

This clone has more than one count but fewer than ten. This chain connects TRBV5-1 to TRBJ1-4; D possibly corresponds to TRBD1 (6 bases). There are 14 residues in the CDR3. CDR1 and CDR2 (germline): SGHRS, YFSETQ. Trimming took 5 bases from V and 3 from J, leaving 11 bases between them. The CDR3 region has the DNA TGCGCCAGCAGTCATCAGGGGTCTAATGAAAAACTGTTTTTT. This translates into CASSHQGSNEKLFF. Based on the CDR3 plus reference TRBV5-1 and TRBJ1-4, the full variable domain is KAGVTQTPRYLIKTRGQQVTLSCSPISGHRSVSWYQQTPGQGLQFLFEYFSETQRNKGNFPGRFSGRQFSNSRSEMNVSTLELGDSALYLCASSHQGSNEKLFFGSGTQLSVL.

J is TRBJ1-1 and V is TRBV28; the D gene is possibly TRBD1 (6 bases). The V end was cut by 7 bases, the J end by 0 bases, with 12 bases between. Per the germline V gene, CDR1 is MDHEN and CDR2 is SYDVKM. This CDR3 is 14 amino acids long. The CDR3 region has the DNA TGTGCCAGCAAGTCAGGGGCGGTGAACACTGAAGCTTTCTTT. Its translation: CASKSGAVNTEAFF.

This clone was detected a few times. The chain links TRBV14 to TRBJ1-2; 9 bases match TRBD1. There are 14 residues in the CDR3. V lost 4 bases to trimming and J lost 3 bases; unmatched junction nucleotides: 3. Germline V CDR1 and CDR2: SGHDN, FVKESK. The CDR3 spells CASSPRTGDYGYTF. The DNA for the CDR3 is TGTGCCAGCAGCCCTAGGACAGGGGACTATGGCTACACCTTC.

The chain employs TRBV27 and TRBJ2-5; 10 positions match TRBD1. Germline lookup yields CDR1 MNHEY and CDR2 SMNVEV (reference sequence). The CDR3 is 16 amino acids. With 5 bases clipped from V and 3 bases from J, the junction kept 9 bases outside the gene matches. CDR3 DNA: TGTGCCAGCAGTCCGTTACCGGGACAGGGGAAAGAGACCCAGTACTTC. This sequence encodes CASSPLPGQGKETQYF.

This chain connects TRBV19 to TRBJ1-5; 10 positions agree with TRBD1. The CDR3 is made up of 12 amino acids. After removal of 8 bases from V and 9 bases from J, the junction contained 4 bases not matched to a gene. Germline V gene sequence: CDR1 LNHDA, CDR2 SQIVND (reference sequence). Here the CDR3 reads CASGDRGGPQHF. DNA of the CDR3: TGTGCCAGTGGGGACAGGGGAGGGCCCCAGCATTTT.

The V and J genes are TRBV28 and TRBJ2-7; D perhaps matches TRBD2 (6 bases). The CDR3 covers 14 residues. Trimming took off 3 bases at V and 0 bases at J, with 9 bases between the two ends. Looked up from germline, CDR1 is MDHEN and CDR2 is SYDVKM. The CDR3 loop is CASSFGGTSYEQYF. CDR3 DNA sequence: TGTGCCAGCAGTTTTGGGGGGACCTCCTACGAGCAGTACTTC. Combining the CDR3 with reference TRBV28 and TRBJ2-7 gives the whole variable domain DVKVTQSSRYLVKRTGEKVFLECVQDMDHENMFWYRQDPGLGLRLIYFSYDVKMKEKGDIPEGYSVSREKKERFSLILESASTNQTSMYLCASSFGGTSYEQYFGPGTRLTVT.

V gene TRBV27 combines with J gene TRBJ1-5; D not certain. Trimming pared 2 bases from V and 5 bases from J, leaving 7 bases between. The CDR3 contains 13 residues. Per germline, CDR1 MNHEY and CDR2 SMNVEV (reference sequence). The CDR3 is CASSLGTDQPQHF. The CDR3 region has the DNA TGTGCCAGCAGTTTAGGCACAGATCAGCCCCAGCATTTT.